This entry concerns a single T cell receptor (beta chain). The sample comes from a study of blood T cell repertoires in COVID-19. CDR1 is SGDLS, CDR2 YYNGEE, per germline. This CDR3 has 14 amino acids. The junction had 4 bases not matched to a gene; V was cut back by 4 bases and J by 3 bases. Assay used: immunoSEQ multiplex PCR; TCRdb lists only in-frame clones, some missing. The table has about 220,000 clones, roughly 81% seen once. The chain carries TRBV9 and TRBJ1-3; TRBD1 aligns across 7 bases. The source is a man between 50 and 59 years old who had recovered from COVID-19. What was sequenced was peripheral blood. CDR3 sequence (DNA): TGTGCCAGCAGCTCCAACAGGGGTGGAAACACCATATATTTT. It specifies CASSSNRGGNTIYF.